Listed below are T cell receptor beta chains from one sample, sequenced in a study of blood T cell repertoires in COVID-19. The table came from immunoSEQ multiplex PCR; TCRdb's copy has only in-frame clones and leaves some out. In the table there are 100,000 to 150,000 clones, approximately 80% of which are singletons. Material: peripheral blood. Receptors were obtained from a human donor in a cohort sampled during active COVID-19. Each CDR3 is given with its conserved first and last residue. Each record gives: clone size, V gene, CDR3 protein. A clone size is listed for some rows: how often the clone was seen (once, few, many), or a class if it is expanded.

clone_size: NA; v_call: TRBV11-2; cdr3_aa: CASSLEAGYEQYF
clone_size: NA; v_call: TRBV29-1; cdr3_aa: CSTSLSGGRGETQYF
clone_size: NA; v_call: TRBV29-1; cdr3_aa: CSVSTGGVYEQYF
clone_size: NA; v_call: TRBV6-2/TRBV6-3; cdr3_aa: CASSLIPDGGMNTEAFF
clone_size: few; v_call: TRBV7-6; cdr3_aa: CASSLVPGSSSYEQYF
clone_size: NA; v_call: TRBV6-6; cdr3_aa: CASSTWGGQETQYF
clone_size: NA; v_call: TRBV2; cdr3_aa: CASSGPTSGVQETQYF
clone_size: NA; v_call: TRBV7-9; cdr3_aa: CASSLSGSTDTQYF
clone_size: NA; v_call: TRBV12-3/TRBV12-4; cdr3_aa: CASTLDRNYGYTF
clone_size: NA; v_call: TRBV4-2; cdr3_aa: CASSQIAGTQSYEQYF
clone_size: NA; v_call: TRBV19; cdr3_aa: CASSVTGPYEQYF
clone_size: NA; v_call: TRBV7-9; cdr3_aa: CASSKPGITNNEQFF
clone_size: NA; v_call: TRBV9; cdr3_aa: CASSTWGEETQYF
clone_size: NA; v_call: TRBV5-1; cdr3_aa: CASSLPRTGGTTEAFF
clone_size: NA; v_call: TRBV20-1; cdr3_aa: CSASSIAGGDTDTQYF
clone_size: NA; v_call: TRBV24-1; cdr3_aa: CATSFQGSNQPQHF
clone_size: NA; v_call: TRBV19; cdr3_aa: CASSVQVYQPQHF
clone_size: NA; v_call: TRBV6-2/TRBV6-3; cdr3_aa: CASSHLGQGPYEQYF
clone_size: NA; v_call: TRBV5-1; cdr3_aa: CASSFGGITDTQYF
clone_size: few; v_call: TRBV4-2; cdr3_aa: CASSQDGRGGGTDTQYF
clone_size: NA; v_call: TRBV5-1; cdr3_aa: CASSLETDTQYF
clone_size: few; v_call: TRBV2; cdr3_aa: CASRPRGVGAGELFF
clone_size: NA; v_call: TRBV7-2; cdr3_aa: CASSIGQGAAGELFF
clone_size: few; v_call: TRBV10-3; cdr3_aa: CATQGEGYGYTF
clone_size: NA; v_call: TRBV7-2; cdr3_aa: CASSFTPTGFSNTIYF
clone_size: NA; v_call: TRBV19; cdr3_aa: CASSIDRGTEAFF
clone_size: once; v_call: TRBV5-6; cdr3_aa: CASSYIGQRNTEAFF
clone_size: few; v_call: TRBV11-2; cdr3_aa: CASSPIRPQGTQYF
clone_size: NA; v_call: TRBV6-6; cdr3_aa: CASSLRVRVSYEQYF
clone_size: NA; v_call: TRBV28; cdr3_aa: CASSSGTGVIGAFF
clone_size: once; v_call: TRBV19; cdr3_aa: CASSTTGNNSPLHF
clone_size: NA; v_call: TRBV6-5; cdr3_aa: CASRDRPSGNTIYF
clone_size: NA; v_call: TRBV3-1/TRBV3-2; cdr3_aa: CASSPQPSNQPQHF
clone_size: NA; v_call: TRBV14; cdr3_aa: CASSPRGGAGANVLTF
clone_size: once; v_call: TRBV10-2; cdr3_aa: CASSWTSGGDEQFF
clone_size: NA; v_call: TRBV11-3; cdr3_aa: CASSRDGSREQFF
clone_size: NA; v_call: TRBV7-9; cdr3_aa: CASSPGAQNIQYF
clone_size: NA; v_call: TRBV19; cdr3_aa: CASSPLGQGDNEQFF
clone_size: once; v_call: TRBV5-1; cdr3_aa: CASSSGQGFAEQYF
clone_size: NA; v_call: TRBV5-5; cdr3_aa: CASSYGQGNNQPQHF
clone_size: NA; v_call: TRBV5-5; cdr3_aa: CASSLVEGQGNTEAFF
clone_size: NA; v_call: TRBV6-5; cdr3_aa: CASSSIGQGGTEAFF
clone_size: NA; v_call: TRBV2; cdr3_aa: CASSDPTGSYEQYF
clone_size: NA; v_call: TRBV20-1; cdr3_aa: CSASTPLSQYF